A selection of T cell receptor beta chains follows, all from one sample in a study of blood T cell repertoires in COVID-19. Some clones are missing from TCRdb's copy, which holds only in-frame ones; the method was immunoSEQ multiplex PCR. The sample includes about 150,000 clones, approximately 82% of them seen just once. The sequenced material came from peripheral blood. Receptor source: a woman aged 45-65 years with acute or convalescent COVID-19. Both conserved end residues are part of each CDR3. Each record gives: D gene, V gene, J gene, clone size, CDR3 protein, CDR3 DNA. D genes are given only for firm matches. Not all rows give a size; the values are once, few, many and, for expanded clones, a class.

TRBD1	TRBV10-3	TRBJ2-7	-	CAIMMEDRGGYEQYF	TGTGCCATCATGATGGAGGACAGGGGCGGCTACGAGCAGTACTTC
-	TRBV4-2	TRBJ2-1	once	CASSPLGAGSVNEQFF	TGTGCCAGCAGCCCCCTCGGGGCGGGATCCGTCAATGAGCAGTTCTTC
-	TRBV7-2	TRBJ2-7	-	CASSLMGASYEQYF	TGTGCCAGCAGCTTAATGGGGGCGAGCTACGAGCAGTACTTC
TRBD2	TRBV4-3	TRBJ2-1	-	CASSQVLAGANEQFF	TGCGCCAGCAGCCAAGTTCTAGCGGGGGCCAATGAGCAGTTCTTC
-	TRBV29-1	TRBJ2-5	-	CSVVVRGETQYF	TGCAGCGTTGTAGTGCGCGGAGAGACCCAGTACTTC
-	TRBV18	TRBJ1-5	-	CASSLNRDRSNQPQHF	TGTGCCAGCTCACTGAACAGGGATAGAAGCAATCAGCCCCAGCATTTT
-	TRBV19	TRBJ1-1	few	CASSITRNTEAFF	TGTGCCAGTAGTATTACTCGGAACACTGAAGCTTTCTTT
-	TRBV5-4	TRBJ1-6	-	CASSLGGGAYNSPLHF	TGTGCCAGCAGCTTAGGAGGTGGTGCCTATAATTCACCCCTCCACTTT
TRBD1	TRBV28	TRBJ1-2	-	CASRVGGQGMYGYTF	TGTGCCAGCAGGGTTGGGGGACAGGGGATGTATGGCTACACCTTC
TRBD1	TRBV6-2/TRBV6-3	TRBJ1-2	-	CASSFSPPEGTGATRGYGYTF	TGTGCCAGCAGTTTTTCCCCCCCTGAGGGGACAGGGGCCACCAGGGGCTATGGCTACACCTTC
TRBD1	TRBV14	TRBJ1-6	-	CASSRQGRNSPLHF	TGTGCCAGCAGCCGACAGGGTCGCAATTCACCCCTCCACTTT
TRBD2	TRBV7-2	TRBJ2-7	-	CASSPGGSEAYEQYF	TGTGCCAGCAGCCCGGGGGGTAGTGAGGCCTACGAGCAGTACTTC
-	TRBV28	TRBJ1-2	-	CASNPPGQIYGYTF	TGTGCCAGCAACCCTCCAGGACAGATCTATGGCTACACCTTC
-	TRBV7-2	TRBJ2-1	-	CASSLVVSGSNEQFF	TGTGCCAGCAGCTTAGTCGTTAGCGGTAGCAATGAGCAGTTCTTC
-	TRBV5-1	TRBJ2-1	-	CASNPLPSSIEQFF	TGCGCCAGTAACCCGCTTCCAAGTTCTATTGAGCAGTTCTTC
TRBD1	TRBV10-3	TRBJ1-1	-	CAIRTTGDNTEAFF	TGTGCCATCAGAACTACAGGGGACAACACTGAAGCTTTCTTT
TRBD1	TRBV7-9	TRBJ1-1	-	CASSWTGSGTEAFF	TGTGCCAGCAGCTGGACAGGGTCGGGCACTGAAGCTTTCTTT
TRBD2	TRBV9	TRBJ2-5	-	CASSVATGTPGGETQYF	TGTGCCAGCAGCGTAGCCACGGGAACCCCGGGGGGAGAGACCCAGTACTTC
TRBD1	TRBV6-5	TRBJ1-4	-	CASSKQGDEKLFF	TGTGCCAGCTCAAAACAGGGGGATGAAAAACTGTTTTTT
TRBD2	TRBV6-5	TRBJ2-3	few	CASRKAGRTDTQYF	TGTGCCAGCAGGAAAGCGGGGAGGACAGATACGCAGTATTTT
-	TRBV7-8	TRBJ2-5	-	CASSLGYLLLGQETQYF	TGTGCCAGCAGCTTAGGATATCTGCTTCTCGGCCAAGAGACCCAGTACTTC
TRBD2	TRBV5-5	TRBJ2-7	-	CASTFGLAPYEQYF	TGTGCCAGCACCTTTGGACTAGCGCCCTACGAGCAGTACTTC
TRBD1	TRBV7-8	TRBJ2-5	-	CASSLQGTGTQYF	TGTGCCAGCAGCTTACAGGGGACAGGGACCCAGTACTTC
-	TRBV30	TRBJ2-1	-	CAWSVLGTPGYNEQFF	TGTGCCTGGAGTGTACTCGGGACTCCAGGCTACAATGAGCAGTTCTTC
TRBD1	TRBV5-1	TRBJ1-2	-	CASSPGTEYGYTF	TGCGCCAGCAGCCCAGGGACAGAATATGGCTACACCTTC
-	TRBV5-1	TRBJ1-2	-	CASSPTQGNYGYTF	TGCGCCAGCAGCCCCACACAGGGTAACTATGGCTACACCTTC
-	TRBV6-2/TRBV6-3	TRBJ1-5	-	CASSFLYSNQPQHF	TGTGCCAGCAGTTTTCTGTATAGCAATCAGCCCCAGCATTTT
-	TRBV4-3	TRBJ1-5	-	CASSQDLRGGNQPQHF	TGCGCCAGCAGCCAAGATCTTCGGGGAGGCAATCAGCCCCAGCATTTT
TRBD1	TRBV10-3	TRBJ1-2	-	CAITLDRVGGYTF	TGTGCCATCACCCTAGACAGGGTTGGTGGCTACACCTTC
-	TRBV11-2	TRBJ2-3	-	CASSRDPPPDTQYF	TGTGCCAGCAGCCGAGATCCCCCCCCAGATACGCAGTATTTT
-	TRBV14	TRBJ2-6	-	CASSPYRYSGANVLTF	TGTGCCAGCAGCCCGTACCGGTATTCTGGGGCCAACGTCCTGACTTTC
TRBD1	TRBV19	TRBJ1-4	-	CASSTGMYEKLFF	TGTGCCAGCTCGACAGGGATGTATGAAAAACTGTTTTTT
-	TRBV5-1	TRBJ1-1	-	CASSLAGGNTEAFF	TGCGCCAGCAGCTTGGCCGGGGGAAACACTGAAGCTTTCTTT
TRBD1	TRBV2	TRBJ1-5	-	CASTRQGDQPQHF	TGTGCCAGCACCAGACAGGGGGATCAGCCCCAGCATTTT
-	TRBV6-5	TRBJ2-2	-	CATWTANTGELFF	TGTGCCACCTGGACAGCGAACACCGGGGAGCTGTTTTTT
-	TRBV10-3	TRBJ2-5	-	CAISDGRGQQETQYF	TGTGCCATCAGTGACGGTAGAGGGCAGCAAGAGACCCAGTACTTC
TRBD2	TRBV4-3	TRBJ2-3	-	CASSQDVRGGIDTQYF	TGCGCCAGCAGCCAAGATGTGCGGGGGGGCATCGATACGCAGTATTTT
-	TRBV29-1	TRBJ1-2	-	CSAEARGYTF	TGCAGCGCGGAAGCCCGGGGCTACACCTTC
-	TRBV10-2	TRBJ2-7	-	CASSENSLPYEQYF	TGCGCCAGCAGTGAGAACAGTCTGCCCTACGAGCAGTACTTC
-	TRBV2	TRBJ2-2	once	CASRAGSGRLRATGELFF	TGTGCCAGCAGGGCCGGGTCGGGGAGGCTACGAGCTACCGGGGAGCTGTTTTTT
-	TRBV20-1	TRBJ1-1	-	CSAIEGANTEAFF	TGCAGTGCTATTGAAGGGGCCAACACTGAAGCTTTCTTT
-	TRBV3-1/TRBV3-2	TRBJ2-5	-	CASSQSTATETQYF	TGTGCCAGCAGCCAATCCACAGCAACAGAGACCCAGTACTTC
-	TRBV2	TRBJ1-6	-	CASSRGLMQLSPLHF	TGTGCCAGCAGCCGGGGACTTATGCAGTTGTCACCCCTCCACTTT
-	TRBV5-8	TRBJ1-3	-	CASSLSGEGNTIYF	TGTGCCAGCAGCTTGTCGGGGGAAGGAAACACCATATATTTT
-	TRBV18	TRBJ2-5	-	CASSPQSWSQETQYF	TGTGCCAGCTCACCACAGAGTTGGTCTCAAGAGACCCAGTACTTC
TRBD1	TRBV9	TRBJ2-7	-	CASSQGVEGAREQYF	TGTGCCAGCAGCCAGGGTGTAGAGGGGGCGCGCGAGCAGTACTTC
-	TRBV13	TRBJ2-6	-	CASSLVAGRISGANVLTF	TGTGCCAGCAGCTTAGTGGCAGGGCGAATCTCTGGGGCCAACGTCCTGACTTTC
TRBD1	TRBV6-6	TRBJ2-7	-	CASSILTQGANEQYF	TGTGCCAGCAGTATCCTGACTCAGGGGGCCAACGAGCAGTACTTC
TRBD2	TRBV10-3	TRBJ2-3	-	CAISESSGADTDTQYF	TGTGCCATCAGTGAGTCGAGCGGGGCTGACACAGATACGCAGTATTTT